This paragraph covers one T cell receptor beta chain sequence. No cognate antigen has been identified for it. Per-nucleotide qualities are absent, and no much larger clonotype sits a single base away. The CDR3 regions of human TCRbeta chains were analyzed by immunosequencing. On the study's bioinformatics: Repertoire TCRs were matched against a reference library of SARS-CoV-2-specific TCRs generated with the MIRA antigen-specificity platform. Breadth was defined as the fraction of unique TCRs that were SARS-CoV-2-associated. Depth was defined as the fraction of total T cells that were SARS-CoV-2-associated. Each spike-specific TCR was assigned to its reactive spike region and to a CD4 or CD8 class using the MIRA data. Log10-transformed breadth and depth values were compared by one-way ANOVA with Sidak's multiple comparisons tests. Here the immuneACCESS table is served through TCRdb, limited to in-frame sequences with V and J called. Missing clones are a known gap in these copies; in checked studies unresolved V genes cover under half, and the rest lacks a known reason. That table furnishes V, J and clone size, whereas the DNA furnished D and trimming. The sample yields 150,000 to 200,000 clones; approximately 90% were counted once. The ten largest clones capture 3.6% of the sample.

Taken with the paper, the label for time point translates to: about 28 days (+/-7) after the second vaccine dose. Per the publication, the treatment or condition label means: meningococcal conjugate vaccine given as trial control. Vaccinee samples came from UK trials COV001 and COV002, including a single-blind randomized controlled phase 2/3 trial of AZD1222 (ChAdOx1 nCoV-19) in healthy adults. For TCRbeta chain sequencing, PBMC samples from trial participants were taken at day 0 and at day 28 after the second dose. This entry comes from a study of T cell responses to AZD1222 COVID-19 vaccine (TCRdb year 2021). As for the study more broadly: TCR sequencing covered roughly 230 trial participants: 200 to 210 given two doses of AZD1222 and some 25 given two doses of MenACWY control vaccine. Trial participants were enrolled by age into 18-55, 56-69 and 70-plus year subgroups, with approximately 160, 26 and 62 TCR-sequenced participants respectively.

Trimming costs V 2 bases and J 3 bases, and their ends lie 19 bases apart. From its cysteine to its phenylalanine, the CDR3 spans 17 amino acids. Of the read, only the CDR3 DNA is kept; its 51 bases are in frame from base 1. CDR1 is given as SGHNT and CDR2 as YENEEA, both from the germline V gene. Results and caveats for the whole study, not just this receptor: Reportedly, almost half of the unique spike-specific TCRs recognized epitopes lying outside the regions that are mutated in the B.1.351 and B.1.1.7 variants. A significant rise in spike-specific TCR breadth and depth was observed after two AZD1222 doses relative to day 0 and relative to MenACWY recipients. Conclusions about previously exposed vaccinees were limited because only six or seven AZD1222 recipients were SARS-CoV-2 seropositive at baseline. The 56-69-year group was small, and its depth increase did not reach significance, likely because of low power. Participants were mostly white British and included more females than males, and it was suggested by the authors that clonal diversity may have been underestimated. CD4 TCRs associated with the vaccine covered the entire spike protein, and the dominant responses were in regions 160-218 and 743-854. Because no day 14 peak-response samples were available, repertoires were characterized only after the peak T cell response.

Rearrangement joined TRBV11-3 to TRBJ2-5, with TRBD1 perhaps the D gene, on 6 matching bases. Sequenced here: peripheral blood, sampled 28 days after the second dose of the MenACWY control vaccine. The TCR was taken from an adult who received the MenACWY meningococcal vaccine as a control. The DNA sequence reads TGTGCCAGCAGCTTAAGGGTTGCCCAGGGGAGTAAAGAGACCCAGTACTTC. Its protein reads: CASSLRVAQGSKETQYF.